These 10 T cell receptor beta chains originate from one sample sequenced in a study of control samples from healthy donors and cancer patients. Produced via immunoSEQ multiplex PCR; TCRdb's table is partial and in-frame only. The data show 150,000 or so clones, around nine tenths seen once. Material: blood. The source of these receptors is a woman aged 25 to 39 in good health.

This rearrangement joins TRBV20-1 to TRBJ1-2; D not resolved. The V gene lost 8 bases and the J gene lost 4 bases, with 8 bases spanning the gap. Germline CDR1 reads DFQATT; CDR2 reads SNEGSKA (reference sequence). The CDR3 spans 10 residues. CDR3 in DNA: TGCAGTCCTATTAGCTATGGCTACACCTTC. Amino acids: CSPISYGYTF.

This clone was seen once. The genes are TRBV3-1 (or the pseudogene TRBV3-2) and TRBJ2-3, with D perhaps assigned TRBD1 or TRBD2 (5 bases each). Germline-derived CDR1 and CDR2 are LGHDT and YNNKEL (reference sequence). The CDR3 runs 14 residues. V lost 0 bases and J 4 bases, leaving 8 bases between the germline ends. CDR3 in amino acids: CASSQDWGSDTQYF. As DNA, the CDR3 is TGTGCCAGCAGCCAAGATTGGGGGTCAGATACGCAGTATTTT.

V is TRBV27 and J is TRBJ2-1; D call uncertain. V lost 3 bases and J 5 bases, leaving 17 bases between the germline ends. Germline CDR1 reads MNHEY; CDR2 reads SMNVEV (reference sequence). The CDR3 loop spans 16 amino acids. This CDR3 reads CASSFVPLSTDNEQFF. CDR3 nucleotides: TGTGCCAGCAGTTTTGTCCCCCTATCTACAGACAATGAGCAGTTCTTC.

The rearrangement links TRBV28 to TRBJ2-7; 9 positions match TRBD1. The germline gives CDR1 MDHEN, CDR2 SYDVKM. CDR3 length: 18 amino acids. J lost 7 bases, V lost 6 bases, and 22 bases had no gene match. Here the CDR3 reads CASSYASGTGRQLGEQYF. The CDR3 bases are TGTGCCAGCAGCTACGCATCCGGGACAGGGAGGCAGTTGGGGGAGCAGTACTTC.

The CDR3 region has the DNA TGTGCCAGCTCACCACGAGACAGAGACACTGAAGCTTTCTTT. It specifies CASSPRDRDTEAFF. This chain joins TRBV18 and TRBJ1-1; D possibly corresponds to TRBD1 (5 bases). Germline V lookup: CDR1 KGHSH, CDR2 LQKENI. The V end was cut by 1 base, the J end by 3 bases, with 9 bases between. The CDR3 spans 14 residues.

The chain uses TRBV7-9 and TRBJ2-7, with 8 nucleotides matching TRBD1. The CDR3 extends over 15 amino acids. Looked up from germline, CDR1 is SEHNR and CDR2 is FQNEAQ (reference sequence). The J segment lost 5 bases and the V segment lost 5 bases, leaving 11 bases of the junction unmatched. CDR3 DNA sequence: TGTGCCAGCAGCCTACGGACAGGGTGGCTGGACGAGCAGTACTTC. Translation gives CASSLRTGWLDEQYF.

The CDR3 here is CASSQEDRGSDEQYF. CDR3 in DNA: TGCGCCAGCAGCCAAGAGGACAGGGGCTCGGACGAGCAGTACTTC. The chain is built from TRBV4-1 and TRBJ2-7; 9 bases fit TRBD1. This CDR3 is 15 amino acids long. Germline assignment: CDR1 MGHRA and CDR2 YSYEKL. The V segment lost 0 bases and the J segment 5 bases; nucleotides outside the gene matches: 5.

The chain carries TRBV18 and TRBJ2-2, with a weak D call TRBD1 (6 bases). Germline V lookup: CDR1 KGHSH, CDR2 LQKENI. Trimming stripped 2 bases from V and 0 bases from J, with 16 bases between. This CDR3 has 18 residues. In DNA, the CDR3 is TGTGCCAGCTCACCAAGTAGGCAGGGGCCGCCGAACACCGGGGAGCTGTTTTTT. Translating gives CASSPSRQGPPNTGELFF. Full variable domain (remainder filled in from reference TRBV18 and TRBJ2-2): NAGVMQNPRHLVRRRGQEARLRCSPMKGHSHVYWYRQLPEEGLKFMVYLQKENIIDESGMPKERFSAEFPKEGPSILRIQQVVRGDSAAYFCASSPSRQGPPNTGELFFGEGSRLTVL.

This clone appeared once. J is TRBJ1-2 and V is TRBV29-1; 7 bases map to TRBD1. The CDR3 is 12 amino acids. V trimming: 5 bases; J trimming: 4 bases; junction bases outside the gene matches: 4. Per the germline V gene, CDR1 is SQVTM and CDR2 is ANQGSEA. The CDR3 DNA is TGCAGCGTTTCGGGACAGAGCTATGGCTACACCTTC. Residues: CSVSGQSYGYTF.

This clone occurred once. The V call is TRBV7-2, the J call TRBJ1-3, with D unresolved. Per the germline V gene, CDR1 is SGHTA and CDR2 is FQGNSA. The CDR3 spans 13 residues. Trimming pared 0 bases from V and 5 bases from J, leaving 5 bases between. The chain's CDR3 is CASSLAPRNTIYF. DNA for the CDR3: TGTGCCAGCAGCTTAGCTCCCAGAAACACCATATATTTT.